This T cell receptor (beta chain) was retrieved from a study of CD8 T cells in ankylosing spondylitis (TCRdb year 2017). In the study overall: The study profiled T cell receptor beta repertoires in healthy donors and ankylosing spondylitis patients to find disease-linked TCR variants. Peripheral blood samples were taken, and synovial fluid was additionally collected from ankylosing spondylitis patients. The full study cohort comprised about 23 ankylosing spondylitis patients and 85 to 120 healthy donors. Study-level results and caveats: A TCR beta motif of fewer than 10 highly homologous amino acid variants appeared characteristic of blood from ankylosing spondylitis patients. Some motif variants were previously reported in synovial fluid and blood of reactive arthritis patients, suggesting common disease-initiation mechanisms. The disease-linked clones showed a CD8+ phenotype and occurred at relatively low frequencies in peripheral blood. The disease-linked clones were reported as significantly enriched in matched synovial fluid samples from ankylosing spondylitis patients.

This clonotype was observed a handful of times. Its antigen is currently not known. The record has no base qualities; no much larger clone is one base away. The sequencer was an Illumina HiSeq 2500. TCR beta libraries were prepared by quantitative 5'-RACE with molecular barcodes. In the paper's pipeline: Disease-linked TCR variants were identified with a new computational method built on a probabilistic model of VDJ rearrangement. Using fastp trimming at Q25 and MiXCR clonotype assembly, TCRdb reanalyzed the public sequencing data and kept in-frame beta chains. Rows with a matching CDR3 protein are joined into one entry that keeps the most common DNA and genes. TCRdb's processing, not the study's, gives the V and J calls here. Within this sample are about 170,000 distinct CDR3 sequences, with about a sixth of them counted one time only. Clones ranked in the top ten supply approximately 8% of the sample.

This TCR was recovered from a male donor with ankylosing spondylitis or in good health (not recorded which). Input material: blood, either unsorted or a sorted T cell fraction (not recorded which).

The CDR3 sequence is CASSQVAGQSRAFF. The nucleotides read TGCGCCAGCAGCCAAGTAGCAGGGCAAAGCCGGGCTTTCTTT. Recombination joined TRBV4-1 with TRBJ1-1; possibly the D gene is TRBD1, per 5 matching bases. Spanning cysteine to phenylalanine, the CDR3 consists of 14 amino acids. Only CDR3 DNA remains: 42 bases, in frame from the first base. V is clipped by 1 base and J by 11 bases, and the sequence between their germline boundaries is 17 bases long. The germline V gene yields MGHRA for CDR1 and YSYEKL for CDR2.